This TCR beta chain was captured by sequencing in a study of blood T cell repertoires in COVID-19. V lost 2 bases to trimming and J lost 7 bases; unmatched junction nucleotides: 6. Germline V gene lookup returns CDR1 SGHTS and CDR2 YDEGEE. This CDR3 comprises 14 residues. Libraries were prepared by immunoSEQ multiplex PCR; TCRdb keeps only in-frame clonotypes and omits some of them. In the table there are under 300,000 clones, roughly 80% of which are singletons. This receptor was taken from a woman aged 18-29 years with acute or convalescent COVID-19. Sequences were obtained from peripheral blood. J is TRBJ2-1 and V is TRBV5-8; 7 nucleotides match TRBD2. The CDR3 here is CASSLGLGQNEQFF. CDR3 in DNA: TGTGCCAGCAGCTTAGGACTAGGCCAAAATGAGCAGTTCTTC.